The clone carrying this T cell receptor (beta chain) was found a few times. Its antigen is as yet unknown. After removal of 10 bases from V and 7 bases from J, the junction contained 14 bases not matched to a gene. Germline CDR1 and CDR2: MNHNY and SVGAGI (reference sequence). The CDR3 consists of 14 residues. The data belong to a study of T cell responses to AZD1222 COVID-19 vaccine. Whole-study results and caveats: In all cases, repertoires were sampled only after the peak T cell response. Spike-specific TCR repertoires showed rising breadth and depth after two AZD1222 doses.

Profiled with immunoSEQ multiplex PCR; TCRdb holds only in-frame clones, not every one. The sample has 150,000 or so clones, approximately 83% seen once; the top ten hold around 7.8%. The TCR sequence derives from an adult in good health. This chain links TRBV6-6 with TRBJ1-2, with 8 bases that match TRBD1. The sample here was peripheral blood, taken on day 0 of AZD1222 vaccination. The chain's CDR3 is CATSGGDRQGGYTF. The CDR3 DNA reads as TGTGCCACGTCAGGGGGGGACAGGCAAGGTGGCTACACCTTC.